A single TCR beta chain is shown here with its context. The CDR3 spans 12 residues. The V end lost 7 bases, the J end lost 8 bases, and 14 bases lay between the germline ends. Germline V gene sequence: CDR1 MNHNS, CDR2 SASEGT. The method was immunoSEQ multiplex PCR; TCRdb's version includes in-frame clones alone and lacks a portion of them. The sample gives 97,000 or so clones, more than 75% of which show up once; around 30% is in the top ten. The sample originates from a study of cytotoxic CD8 clonotypes in ibrutinib-treated CLL. The sample here was PBMCs, taken after 12 months of ibrutinib treatment. The chain uses TRBV6-1 and TRBJ1-1, with D tentatively TRBD1 (5 bases). This receptor was obtained from a human donor with chronic lymphocytic leukemia. The CDR3 sequence: CASTQREGEAFF. CDR3 coding DNA: TGTGCCAGCACTCAAAGGGAGGGGGAAGCTTTCTTT.